These T cell receptor beta chains were read from a single sample in a study of PD-L1 blockade in urothelial cancer. The data were produced by immunoSEQ multiplex PCR, yet TCRdb's version contains in-frame clones alone and is incomplete. Of around 69,000 clones in the sample, approximately 90% were seen once. This specimen consisted of PBMCs, obtained around atezolizumab (anti-PD-L1) treatment. The receptor source for this set is a woman older than 75 with urothelial cancer. The conserved cysteine and the conserved F or W are not part of the CDR3 here. Each record gives: clone size, J gene, V gene, CDR3 protein. Clone sizes are given selectively: once, few, many, or a class where the clone is expanded.

- TRBJ2-1 TRBV5-4 ASSVPNDNEQF
- TRBJ2-1 TRBV7-9 ASSPDGSYYNEQF
- TRBJ1-4 TRBV19 ASSTRGNEKLF
- TRBJ2-1 TRBV28 ASSTSGTGQF
- TRBJ2-7 TRBV6-5 ASSPGQGWSYEQY
- TRBJ1-2 TRBV28 ASSLLLGGAGGYT
- TRBJ2-7 TRBV9 ASSVEDGGYEQY
- TRBJ2-7 TRBV5-1 ASSLEGQGYEQY
- TRBJ1-3 TRBV9 ASSVTLRDRVSTSGNTIY
few TRBJ1-2 TRBV2 ASSERTGLGYT
- TRBJ2-1 TRBV13 ASSSGLAVAEQF
- TRBJ1-1 TRBV4-2 ASSQGSDRGNTEAF
- TRBJ2-5 TRBV5-1 ASSPGLAGGQETQY
- TRBJ2-5 TRBV27 ASSLSAQETQY
- TRBJ1-3 TRBV9 ASSVDRGNSGNTIY
- TRBJ2-1 TRBV2 ASSEGDTDEQF
- TRBJ1-1 TRBV7-6 ASKQRGVSAEAF
- TRBJ2-1 TRBV19 ASTPDFNEQF
- TRBJ1-4 TRBV15 ATSRQGEKLF
- TRBJ2-1 TRBV7-2 ASSRDRDEQF
- TRBJ2-5 TRBV29-1 SVGTSGSNQETQY
- TRBJ2-7 TRBV11-2 ASSLMGQGPYEQY
few TRBJ2-7 TRBV4-1 ASSQISGSYEQY
- TRBJ1-1 TRBV5-1 ASSPSQGVNTEAF
- TRBJ1-5 TRBV5-1 ASSLGQGGQPQH
- TRBJ1-4 TRBV7-9 ASRGGRGKLF
- TRBJ1-3 TRBV9 ASSAGGAGHSGNTIY
- TRBJ1-5 TRBV4-2 ASSQDGTGAQPQH
- TRBJ1-1 TRBV11-2 ASSQPGTGGTEAF
- TRBJ1-1 TRBV30 AWSVPGNTEAF
- TRBJ2-7 TRBV4-2 ASSQVSWDSQGEQY
- TRBJ1-4 TRBV6-1 ASSAEWTNEKLF
medium-sized TRBJ1-5 TRBV5-1 ASSLGQGSNQPQH
- TRBJ1-1 TRBV7-9 ASSLGGPNTEAF
- TRBJ2-7 TRBV5-1 ASSWATSRPYEQY
- TRBJ2-6 TRBV6-1 ASTLSGANVLT
- TRBJ2-3 TRBV19 ATRTPGTDTQY
- TRBJ2-2 TRBV29-1 SVGTGGTGELF
once TRBJ1-2 TRBV18 ASSSRTGGRGYT
- TRBJ1-2 TRBV21-1 ASSNSYSTGQNYGYT
- TRBJ2-1 TRBV11-2 ASSFVADYNEQF
- TRBJ1-1 TRBV15 ATRTPGTGGGGAF
- TRBJ1-3 TRBV6-6 ASSYWCVCTGNTIY
- TRBJ2-5 TRBV5-1 ASAGLANVETQY
- TRBJ1-1 TRBV28 ASSWAGGFAEAF
- TRBJ2-5 TRBV5-1 ASSGGLAGGETQY
- TRBJ1-2 TRBV6-1 ASSGKEVGGYT
- TRBJ1-5 TRBV28 ASQSGPSAGPQH
- TRBJ1-5 TRBV30 AWSGGVAGNQPQH
- TRBJ1-5 TRBV19 ASSNPPGAGGQPQH